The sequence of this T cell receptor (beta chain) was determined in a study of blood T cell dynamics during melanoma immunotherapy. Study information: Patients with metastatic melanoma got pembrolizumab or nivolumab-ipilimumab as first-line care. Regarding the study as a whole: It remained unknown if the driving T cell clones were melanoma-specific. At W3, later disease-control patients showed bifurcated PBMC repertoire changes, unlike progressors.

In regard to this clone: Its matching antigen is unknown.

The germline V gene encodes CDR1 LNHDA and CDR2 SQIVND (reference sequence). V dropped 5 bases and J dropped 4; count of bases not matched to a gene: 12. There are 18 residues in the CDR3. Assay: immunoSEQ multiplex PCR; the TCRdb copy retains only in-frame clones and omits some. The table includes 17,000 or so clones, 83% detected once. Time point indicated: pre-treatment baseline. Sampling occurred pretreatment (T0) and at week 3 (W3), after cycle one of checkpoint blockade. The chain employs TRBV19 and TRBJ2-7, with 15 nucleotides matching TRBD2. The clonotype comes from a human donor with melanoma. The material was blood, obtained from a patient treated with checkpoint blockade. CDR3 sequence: CASSALGGLAGGGYEQYF. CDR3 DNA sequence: TGTGCCAGTAGTGCATTAGGGGGACTAGCGGGAGGCGGGTACGAGCAGTACTTC.